What follows is one TCR beta chain and its context. Antigen specificity is unknown. The record originates from a study of CD8+CD57+ T cells in acquired aplastic anemia. Previously, flow cytometry had revealed CD8+CD57+ cell expansion in the patients chosen for sequencing. Patients were therapy-naive when their blood was sampled. The TCR beta profiling, which covered VDJ combination and CDR3 sequence, was carried out using genomic DNA as the template. TCRdb re-called the reads with MiXCR, one entry per CDR3 protein. The sample holds about half a million distinct CDR3 sequences, more than 25% seen once. Study-wide results and limits: Patients and controls had CD8+ Simpson's diversity values that were not significantly distinct.

Looked up from germline, CDR1 is KGHDR and CDR2 is SFDVKD. V was cut by 5 bases and J by 2 bases, with 11 bases left in between. CDR3 length: 15 amino acids. The chain employs TRBV24-1 and TRBJ2-2; perhaps TRBD1 as D (5 bases). Sequenced: sorted CD4+, CD8+, or CD8+CD57+ T cells (not recorded which) from PBMCs. The TCR was taken from a human donor with aplastic anemia. The CDR3 protein is CATSGGAINTGELFF. The DNA of the CDR3 is TGTGCCACCAGTGGGGGCGCTATAAACACCGGGGAGCTGTTTTTT.